These 18 T cell receptor beta chains were all obtained from the same sample, sequenced in a study of T cells after yellow fever vaccination. One entry per CDR3 protein, called by TCRdb with MiXCR from the 5' RACE reads. The data contain 340,000 or so distinct CDR3 sequences, approximately 12% of them singletons. The sample was CD4+ T cells sorted from PBMCs, taken 15 days after the yellow fever booster vaccination. Receptor source: a man aged 18 to 29 who received the YFV17D yellow fever vaccine.

This clonotype has more than one count but fewer than ten. The rearrangement joins TRBV10-3 to TRBJ2-6; 7 bases are a match to TRBD1. In germline, CDR1 is ENHRY, CDR2 SYGVKD. The CDR3 loop spans 15 amino acids. The junction had 4 bases not matched to a gene; V was cut back by 7 bases and J by 1 base. The CDR3 sequence: CAITQGVSGANVLTF. In DNA form, the CDR3 reads TGTGCCATCACGCAGGGGGTATCTGGGGCCAACGTCCTGACTTTC.

The V and J genes are TRBV4-1 and TRBJ2-6; no definite D call. Looked up from germline, CDR1 is MGHRA and CDR2 is YSYEKL. The CDR3 sequence is 15 residues long. The V end lost 2 bases, the J end lost 0 bases, and 5 bases lay between the germline ends. CDR3 nucleotides: TGCGCCAGCAGCCAACATGTCTCTGGGGCCAACGTCCTGACTTTC. The encoded protein is CASSQHVSGANVLTF.

In this sample, this clonotype turned up a few times. The V gene is TRBV6-6, the J gene TRBJ2-5; D unclear. Germline CDR1 is MNHNY and CDR2 is SVGAGI (reference sequence). Between the trimmed V and J ends, which lost 7 bases and 0 bases, there was a span of 3 bases. CDR3 length: 11 residues. The CDR3 reads CASNHQETQYF. CDR3 DNA sequence: TGTGCCAGCAACCACCAAGAGACCCAGTACTTC.

The V call is TRBV27, the J call TRBJ2-5; TRBD2 matches 8 bases. The V and J ends lost 6 bases and 0 bases, in that order; junction bases with no gene match: 3. In germline, CDR1 is MNHEY, CDR2 SMNVEV (reference sequence). CDR3 length: 14 residues. The DNA for the CDR3 is TGTGCCAGCAGATTAGCGGGACACCAAGAGACCCAGTACTTC. Its translation: CASRLAGHQETQYF.

In its sample, this clonotype was seen many times. The chain links TRBV6-6 to TRBJ2-4; D possibly corresponds to TRBD2 (7 bases). V lost 2 bases and J 3 bases, leaving 14 bases between the germline ends. The CDR3 covers 16 residues. The germline CDR1 and CDR2 sequences are MNHNY and SVGAGI (reference sequence). The CDR3: CASSYATGGGKNIQYF. CDR3 nucleotides: TGTGCCAGCAGTTACGCGACGGGGGGCGGCAAAAACATTCAGTACTTC.

Only a few counts were recorded for this clonotype. The chain recombines TRBV9 with TRBJ2-7, with D perhaps matching TRBD2 (7 bases). The germline V gene has CDR1 SGDLS and CDR2 YYNGEE. CDR3 size: 15 residues. Deletions cut 4 bases from V and 2 bases from J, with 16 bases between. The CDR3 region has the DNA TGTGCCAGCAGCCCCCGAGGCGGGGGCACCTACGAGCAGTACTTC. This encodes CASSPRGGGTYEQYF. Variable domain in full (rest from reference TRBV9 and TRBJ2-7): DSGVTQTPKHLITATGQRVTLRCSPRSGDLSVYWYQQSLDQGLQFLIQYYNGEERAKGNILERFSAQQFPDLHSELNLSSLELGDSALYFCASSPRGGGTYEQYFGPGTRLTVT.

This sequence joins TRBV10-3 and TRBJ2-1; D unresolved. Germline assignment: CDR1 ENHRY and CDR2 SYGVKD. Trimming took 6 bases from V and 5 from J, leaving 11 bases between them. The CDR3 totals 13 residues. CDR3 nucleotide sequence: TGTGCCATCAGAGCGCTCCCGGACAATGAGCAGTTCTTC. This encodes CAIRALPDNEQFF.

This clonotype was counted only a few times. The V gene is TRBV12-3 or TRBV12-4, the J gene TRBJ2-5; no definite D call. Trimming removed 1 base at V and 5 bases at J, with 11 bases between. The CDR3 contains 14 residues. CDR3 protein: CASSLVIAWETQYF. The CDR3 region has the DNA TGTGCCAGCAGTTTAGTGATAGCATGGGAGACCCAGTACTTC.

This clonotype has only a few counts. This sequence joins TRBV5-4 and TRBJ2-7, with 12 bases matching TRBD2. Germline V CDR1 and CDR2: SGHNT, YYREEE (reference sequence). CDR3 length: 15 amino acids. V was clipped by 0 bases and J by 7 bases; unmatched bases: 5. As DNA, the CDR3 is TGTGCCAGCAGCTTGGGACTAGCGGGGGCCGGGGAGCAGTACGTC. This encodes CASSLGLAGAGEQYV.

This clonotype was recorded at least ten times. V gene TRBV7-2 combines with J gene TRBJ2-6; possibly TRBD1 or TRBD2 for D (5 bases each). V was pared by 1 base and J by 1 base, with 17 bases between. CDR3 size: 19 residues. Per the germline V gene, CDR1 is SGHTA and CDR2 is FQGNSA. The CDR3 spells CASSLGFMRGKSGANVLTF. The CDR3 nucleotides are TGTGCCAGCAGCTTAGGGTTTATGAGGGGCAAGTCTGGGGCCAACGTCCTGACTTTC.

This clonotype has only one observation. This chain uses TRBV27 with TRBJ1-1; D is ambiguous. Between the trimmed V and J ends, which lost 3 bases and 2 bases, there was a span of 7 bases. The CDR3 runs 13 residues. Germline V CDR1 and CDR2: MNHEY, SMNVEV (reference sequence). The CDR3 coding sequence is TGTGCCAGCAGTTTTAAGTATAACACTGAAGCTTTCTTT. Translation: CASSFKYNTEAFF.

A note on this clonotype: This clone may be a read error of a much larger clone one base away. The chain joins TRBV4-1 to TRBJ2-6, with unresolved D. Germline V lookup: CDR1 MGHRA, CDR2 YSYEKL. The CDR3 loop spans 15 amino acids. V lost 1 base, J lost 2 bases, and 6 bases lay in between. This chain's CDR3 is CASSQVGPGANVLTF. As DNA, the CDR3 is TGCGCCAGCAGCCAAGTTGGCCCTGGGGCCAACGTCCTGACTTTC.

V is TRBV19 and J is TRBJ1-2; 8 nucleotides align to TRBD1. Unmatched junction bases numbered 12, after V lost 5 bases and J lost 7 bases. Germline CDR1 and CDR2: LNHDA and SQIVND (reference sequence). There are 15 residues in the CDR3. The CDR3: CASSSRTGRVGGYTF. The DNA for the CDR3 is TGTGCCAGTAGTTCCCGGACAGGGAGGGTCGGTGGCTACACCTTC.

A single count supports this clonotype. V gene TRBV19 combines with J gene TRBJ1-5, with D unresolved. The CDR3 totals 13 residues. Germline CDR1 is LNHDA and CDR2 is SQIVND (reference sequence). The V and J ends lost 6 bases and 2 bases respectively, with 8 bases between them. CDR3 in DNA: TGTGCCAGTAGGGTCCTAGGCAATCAGCCCCAGCATTTT. Residues: CASRVLGNQPQHF.

This clonotype occurred many times. The chain is built from TRBV5-1 and TRBJ2-6; the match to TRBD1 covers 7 bases. This CDR3 spans 18 amino acids. V trimming: 3 bases; J trimming: 0 bases; junction bases outside the gene matches: 9. The germline CDR1 and CDR2 sequences are SGHRS and YFSETQ. CDR3 region: CASSSTGQSSSGANVLTF. For the CDR3, the DNA is TGCGCCAGCAGCTCAACGGGACAGTCGAGCTCTGGGGCCAACGTCCTGACTTTC.

This sequence joins TRBV12-3 or TRBV12-4 and TRBJ1-4; D not certain. The CDR3 runs 13 residues. V was shortened by 7 bases and J by 8 bases, with 14 bases between the two germline ends. In DNA form, the CDR3 reads TGTGCCAGCACCGTACTACTAGGAGAAAAACTGTTTTTT. Its protein is CASTVLLGEKLFF.

In its sample, this clonotype was seen many times. This sequence joins TRBV11-2 and TRBJ2-5; 10 bases line up with TRBD1. The germline gives CDR1 SGHAT, CDR2 FQNNGV. After removal of 6 bases from V and 4 bases from J, the junction contained 5 bases not matched to a gene. The CDR3 length is 14 residues. CDR3 nucleotide sequence: TGTGCCAGCAGTCCGGGACAGGGGATAGAGACCCAGTACTTC. It encodes CASSPGQGIETQYF. Full variable domain (missing parts from reference TRBV11-2 and TRBJ2-5): EAGVAQSPRYKIIEKRQSVAFWCNPISGHATLYWYQQILGQGPKLLIQFQNNGVVDDSQLPKDRFSAERLKGVDSTLKIQPAKLEDSAVYLCASSPGQGIETQYFGPGTRLLVL.

The chain carries TRBV5-1 and TRBJ2-1; D call uncertain. Trimming left V 5 bases short and J 4 bases short, with 10 bases between. The CDR3 runs 13 residues. CDR1 SGHRS and CDR2 YFSETQ come from the germline V gene. Written as DNA, the CDR3 is TGCGCCAGCAGTGGTTACAGATACAATGAGCAGTTCTTC. Its translation: CASSGYRYNEQFF.